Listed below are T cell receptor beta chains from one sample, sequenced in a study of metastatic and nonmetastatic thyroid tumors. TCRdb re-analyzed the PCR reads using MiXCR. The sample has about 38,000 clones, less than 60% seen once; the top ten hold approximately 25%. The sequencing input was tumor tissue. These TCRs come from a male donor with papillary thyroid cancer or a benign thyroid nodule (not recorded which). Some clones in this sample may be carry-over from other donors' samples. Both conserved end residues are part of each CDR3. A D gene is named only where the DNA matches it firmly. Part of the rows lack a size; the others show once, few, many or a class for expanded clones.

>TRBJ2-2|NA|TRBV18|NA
CASSPQNTGELFF
TGTGCCAGCTCACCACAGAACACCGGGGAGCTGTTTTTT
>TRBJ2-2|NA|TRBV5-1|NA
CASSVDPGTEPSGELFF
TGCGCCAGCAGCGTGGACCCCGGGACGGAACCGTCAGGGGAGCTGTTTTTT
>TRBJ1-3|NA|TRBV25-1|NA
CASSESGGPGGNTIYF
TGTGCCAGCAGTGAATCGGGGGGGCCGGGAGGAAACACCATATATTTT
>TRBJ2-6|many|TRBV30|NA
CAWSVGESGANVLTF
TGTGCCTGGAGTGTAGGTGAATCTGGGGCCAACGTCCTGACTTTC
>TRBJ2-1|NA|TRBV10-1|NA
CASSESRGSFYNEQFF
TGCGCCAGCAGTGAGTCTCGAGGGAGTTTCTACAATGAGCAGTTCTTC
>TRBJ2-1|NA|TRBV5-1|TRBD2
CASSWTSGSPTYNEQFF
TGCGCCAGCAGCTGGACTAGCGGGAGCCCTACCTACAATGAGCAGTTCTTC
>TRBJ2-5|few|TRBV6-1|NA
CASTRAETQYF
TGTGCCAGCACAAGGGCAGAGACCCAGTACTTC
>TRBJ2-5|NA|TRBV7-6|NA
CASSLEHGAFETQYF
TGTGCCAGCAGCTTAGAACATGGGGCGTTTGAGACCCAGTACTTC
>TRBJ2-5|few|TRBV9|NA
CASGGQDPTQYF
TGTGCCAGCGGAGGGCAAGACCCAACCCAGTACTTC
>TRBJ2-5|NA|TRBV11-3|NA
CASSSTRLVAETQYF
TGTGCCAGCAGCTCGACTCGACTAGTAGCGGAGACCCAGTACTTC
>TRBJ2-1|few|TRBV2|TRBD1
CASTRDRVGNEQFF
TGTGCCAGCACCCGCGACAGGGTCGGAAATGAGCAGTTCTTC
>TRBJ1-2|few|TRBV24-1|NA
CATSDRANYGYTF
TGTGCCACCAGTGATAGGGCGAACTATGGCTACACCTTC
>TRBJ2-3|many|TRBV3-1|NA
CASSPETAELSTDTQYF
TGTGCCAGCAGCCCAGAGACAGCGGAGCTCAGCACAGATACGCAGTATTTT
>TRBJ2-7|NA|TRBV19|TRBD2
CASSSGRGLYDQYF
TGTGCCAGTTCTAGCGGGAGGGGACTCTACGATCAGTACTTC